The present T cell receptor (beta chain) was sequenced within a study of cytomegalovirus exposure and HLA in healthy donors. Broader study findings: Because they were indistinguishable, some V segments, including TRBV6-2 and TRBV6-3, were excluded. In a later analysis, a genetic analysis reported fewer productive-TCR N-insertions in an Asian-associated ancestry cluster than the cohort average. HLA restriction was apparent for most CMV-associated TCR beta chains in a later analysis.

Nominally healthy donors provided the samples, though records likely missed some immune exposures. Germline CDR1 is SGDLS and CDR2 is YYNGEE. The CDR3 is 13 residues long. The V end was cut by 0 bases, the J end by 2 bases, with 5 bases between. Remarks on this clone: The antigen is unknown.

PCR amplification relied on 60 Vbeta primers (plus 13 Jbeta primers). Sequenced by immunoSEQ multiplex PCR; TCRdb stores in-frame clones only, minus some. The sample has roughly 150,000 clones, around 86% seen once. The V call is TRBV9, the J call TRBJ2-5, with D unclear. Sequenced sample: PBMCs. This sequence was found in a female donor in good health and CMV-seronegative. CDR3 nucleotides: TGTGCCAGCAGCGTAGCCCCTCAAGAGACCCAGTACTTC. Its translation: CASSVAPQETQYF.